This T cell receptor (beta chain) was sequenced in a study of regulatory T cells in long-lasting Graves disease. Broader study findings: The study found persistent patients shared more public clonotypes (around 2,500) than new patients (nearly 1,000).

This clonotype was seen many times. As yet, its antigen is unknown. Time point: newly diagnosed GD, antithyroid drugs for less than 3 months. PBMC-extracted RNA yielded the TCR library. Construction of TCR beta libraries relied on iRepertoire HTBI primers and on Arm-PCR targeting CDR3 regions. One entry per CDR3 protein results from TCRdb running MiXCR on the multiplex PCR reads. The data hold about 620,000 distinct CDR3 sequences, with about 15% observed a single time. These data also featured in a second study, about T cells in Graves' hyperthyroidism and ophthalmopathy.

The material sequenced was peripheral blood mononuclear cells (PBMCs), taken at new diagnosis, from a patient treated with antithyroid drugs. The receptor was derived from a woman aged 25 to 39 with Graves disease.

CDR3 bases: TGTGCCAGCAGCAGCATCCGGGCCGCGAAGGGGATTGGGGAAAAACTGTTTTTT. This gives the protein CASSSIRAAKGIGEKLFF. The chain is built from TRBV6-1 and TRBJ1-4, with D tentatively TRBD1 (5 bases). The CDR3 consists of 18 residues. CDR1 is MNHNS, CDR2 SASEGT, per germline. The V gene lost 6 bases and the J gene lost 8 bases, with 28 bases spanning the gap.